This T cell receptor beta chain was observed in a study of T cells in Graves' hyperthyroidism and ophthalmopathy. RNA transcripts were the template for amplifying TCR beta CDR3 regions. The primer set for the first-round RT-PCR of the TCR CDR3 was HTBI. TCRdb reprocessed the multiplex PCR reads via MiXCR and lists one record per CDR3 protein. The table lists hundreds of thousands of distinct CDR3 sequences, 15% to 20% of them singletons. This clonotype has a count of ten or more. The CDR3 has 17 amino acids. Germline V gene sequence: CDR1 SGHTS, CDR2 YDEGEE. V trimming: 1 base; J trimming: 10 bases; junction bases outside the gene matches: 9.

This rearrangement joins TRBV5-8 to TRBJ2-1, with 15 bases aligning to TRBD2. Sequences were obtained from blood. The clonotype was recovered from a man aged 40-49 years with Graves' ophthalmopathy. The CDR3 region has the DNA TGTGCCAGCAGCTTGCCCGGGACTAGCGGGGGGTTGGTAGAGCAGTTCTTC. Translated, it gives CASSLPGTSGGLVEQFF.